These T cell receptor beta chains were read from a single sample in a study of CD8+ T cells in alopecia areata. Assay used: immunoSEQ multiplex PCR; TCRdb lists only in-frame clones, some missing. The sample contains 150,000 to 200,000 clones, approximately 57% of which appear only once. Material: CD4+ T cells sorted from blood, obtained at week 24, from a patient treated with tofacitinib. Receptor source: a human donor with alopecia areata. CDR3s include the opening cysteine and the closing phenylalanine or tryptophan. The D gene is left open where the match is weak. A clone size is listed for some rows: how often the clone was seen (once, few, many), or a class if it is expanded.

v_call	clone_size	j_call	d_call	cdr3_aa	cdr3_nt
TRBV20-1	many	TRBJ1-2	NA	CSAGTDYGYTF	TGCAGTGCTGGAACGGACTATGGCTACACCTTC
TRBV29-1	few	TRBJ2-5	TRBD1	CSVGRDRGETQYF	TGCAGCGTCGGCCGGGACAGGGGTGAGACCCAGTACTTC
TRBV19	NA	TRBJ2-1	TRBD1	CASSMDRAREQFF	TGTGCCAGTAGTATGGACAGGGCTCGCGAGCAGTTCTTC
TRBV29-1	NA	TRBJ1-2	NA	CSVEEGYGYTF	TGCAGCGTTGAGGAAGGCTATGGCTACACCTTC
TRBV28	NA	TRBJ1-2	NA	CATPTGYGYTF	TGTGCCACTCCGACAGGCTATGGCTACACCTTC
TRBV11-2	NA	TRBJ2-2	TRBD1	CASSLATGDGELFF	TGTGCCAGCAGCTTGGCGACAGGGGACGGGGAGCTGTTTTTT
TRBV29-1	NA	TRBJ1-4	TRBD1	CSGWDRVDEKLFF	TGCAGCGGCTGGGACAGAGTTGATGAAAAACTGTTTTTT
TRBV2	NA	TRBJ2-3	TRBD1	CSDRANTSGDTQYF	TGTAGCGACAGGGCGAACACATCGGGAGATACGCAGTATTTT
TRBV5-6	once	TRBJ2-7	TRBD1	CASSLMGQLQYF	TGTGCCAGCAGCTTAATGGGACAGTTGCAGTACTTC
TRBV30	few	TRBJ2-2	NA	CAWSLRIGELFF	TGTGCCTGGAGTCTTAGGATCGGGGAGCTGTTTTTT
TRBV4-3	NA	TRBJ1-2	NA	CASSQEVQGYGYTF	TGCGCCAGCAGCCAGGAAGTACAGGGTTATGGCTACACCTTC
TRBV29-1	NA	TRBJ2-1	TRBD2	CSPRSGGPGEQFF	TGCAGCCCCAGGAGCGGGGGGCCGGGTGAGCAGTTCTTC
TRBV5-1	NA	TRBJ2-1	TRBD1	CASSSGTGVMVTYNEQFF	TGCGCCAGCAGCTCGGGGACAGGGGTGATGGTGACCTACAATGAGCAGTTCTTC
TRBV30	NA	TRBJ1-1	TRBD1	CAWSRQGTHTEAFF	TGTGCCTGGAGTCGACAGGGGACGCACACTGAAGCTTTCTTT